These 8 T cell receptor beta chains were sequenced from one sample in a study of cytomegalovirus exposure and HLA in healthy donors. The PCR employed 60 Vbeta primers together with 13 Jbeta primers. Assay: immunoSEQ multiplex PCR; the TCRdb copy retains only in-frame clones and omits some. The repertoire includes 90,000 to 120,000 clones, 70% to 80% of them detected once, and approximately 4.3% sits in the top ten. The sequenced sample was PBMCs. Source of these receptors: a woman under 30 in good health and CMV-seropositive.

This clone has just one count. The V call is TRBV13, the J call TRBJ2-4, with TRBD2 identical over 9 bases. The CDR3 is 17 amino acids. The trim removed 6 bases at V and 4 bases at J, leaving 13 bases unmatched. Per the germline V gene, CDR1 is PRHDT and CDR2 is FYEKMQ (reference sequence). The CDR3 DNA reads TGTGCCAGCAGGGTGAGAGGGCTAGCGGGGACAAAAAACATTCAGTACTTC. It codes for CASRVRGLAGTKNIQYF.

This chain connects TRBV30 to TRBJ2-7; TRBD1 is a possible D gene (5 bases). The CDR3 loop spans 11 amino acids. Trimming stripped 3 bases from V and 5 bases from J, with 8 bases between. Germline-derived CDR1 and CDR2 are GTSNPN and SVGIG (reference sequence). This chain's CDR3 is CAWREGDEQYF. The CDR3 coding sequence is TGTGCCTGGAGGGAAGGGGACGAGCAGTACTTC.

The J gene is TRBJ1-2, the V gene TRBV30; 8 bases map to TRBD1. Per germline, CDR1 GTSNPN and CDR2 SVGIG (reference sequence). The CDR3 is made up of 16 amino acids. V was pared by 1 base and J by 2 bases, with 9 bases of the junction left unmatched. In DNA form, the CDR3 reads TGTGCCTGGAGTGCTATCAGGGGGCAGTCGAACTATGGCTACACCTTC. Its protein product is CAWSAIRGQSNYGYTF.

This chain links TRBV30 with TRBJ2-5; 8 bases align to TRBD1. Germline V CDR1 and CDR2: GTSNPN, SVGIG (reference sequence). The CDR3 loop spans 12 amino acids. V lost 4 bases to trimming and J lost 4 bases; unmatched junction nucleotides: 2. DNA for the CDR3: TGTGCCTGGATTGGACAGGGAGAGACCCAGTACTTC. It yields the protein CAWIGQGETQYF.

This chain joins TRBV4-3 and TRBJ2-5; 11 positions match TRBD2. Germline-derived CDR1 and CDR2 are LGHNA and YSLEER. This CDR3 comprises 15 residues. V lost 7 bases and J lost 5; bases outside the gene matches: 9. CDR3 DNA: TGCGCCAGCAACGTCGGGACTAGCGGTAGGGAGACCCAGTACTTC. It is translated as CASNVGTSGRETQYF.

This clone was observed a handful of times. This chain connects TRBV5-1 to TRBJ2-7; tentatively, D is TRBD1 (5 bases). V was clipped by 1 base and J by 2 bases, with 10 bases between them. There are 14 residues in the CDR3. Per germline, CDR1 SGHRS and CDR2 YFSETQ. The CDR3 here is CASSLTQGAYEQYF. CDR3 coding DNA: TGCGCCAGCAGCTTGACCCAGGGTGCCTACGAGCAGTACTTC. Based on the CDR3 plus reference TRBV5-1 and TRBJ2-7, the full variable domain is KAGVTQTPRYLIKTRGQQVTLSCSPISGHRSVSWYQQTPGQGLQFLFEYFSETQRNKGNFPGRFSGRQFSNSRSEMNVSTLELGDSALYLCASSLTQGAYEQYFGPGTRLTVT.

V usage is TRBV7-2 and J usage is TRBJ1-6, with unresolved D. Germline loops: CDR1 SGHTA, CDR2 FQGNSA. The V end lost 3 bases, the J end lost 8 bases, and 17 bases lay between the germline ends. This CDR3 spans 16 amino acids. In DNA, the CDR3 is TGTGCCAGCAGCTTGGCACCGGGAACGCAATATTCACCCCTCCACTTT. Translation: CASSLAPGTQYSPLHF.

The chain carries TRBV21-1 and TRBJ2-7; TRBD1 reflects the table's D call only, with no check against the DNA. TRBV21-1 is shown as a pseudogene. The CDR3 covers 17 residues. Here the CDR3 reads CASSKAGNRGLSYEQYF. In DNA form, the CDR3 reads TGTGCCAGCAGCAAAGCGGGGAACAGGGGGCTGTCCTACGAGCAGTACTTC.